The next 10 T cell receptor beta chains were all read from a single sample in a study of T cell responses to AZD1222 COVID-19 vaccine. Method: immunoSEQ multiplex PCR; TCRdb's copy keeps in-frame clones and lacks some. The sample carries 100,000 or so clones, more than 75% recorded once. Source: peripheral blood, taken on day 0 of AZD1222 vaccination. Receptors were obtained from an adult in good health.

As DNA, the CDR3 is TGTGCCTGGAGCGGGGGGTTTGCCAATGAGCAGTTCTTC. This encodes CAWSGGFANEQFF. The chain carries TRBV30 and TRBJ2-1; 7 bases fit TRBD2. Per the germline V gene, CDR1 is GTSNPN and CDR2 is SVGIG (reference sequence). The CDR3 covers 13 residues. V gave up 3 bases and J gave up 6 bases; unmatched junction bases: 5.

This chain links TRBV19 with TRBJ2-1; 12 positions agree with TRBD2. Trimming removed 5 bases from V and 9 bases from J; junction bases left unmatched: 8. The CDR3 consists of 15 residues. CDR1 is LNHDA and CDR2 is SQIVND in the germline V gene (reference sequence). The CDR3 region has the DNA TGTGCCAGTAGTTCACGACTAGCGGGAGTGGGTGAGCAGTTCTTC. This translates into CASSSRLAGVGEQFF. The full variable domain, its missing parts supplied by reference TRBV19 and TRBJ2-1, is DGGITQSPKYLFRKEGQNVTLSCEQNLNHDAMYWYRQDPGQGLRLIYYSQIVNDFQKGDIAEGYSVSREKKESFPLTVTSAQKNPTAFYLCASSSRLAGVGEQFFGPGTRLTVL.

The chain carries TRBV19 and TRBJ2-2; 9 bases match TRBD1. Germline V gene lookup returns CDR1 LNHDA and CDR2 SQIVND (reference sequence). The trim removed 4 bases at V and 9 bases at J, leaving 3 bases unmatched. The CDR3 loop spans 13 amino acids. CDR3 residues: CASSTDRGRELFF. The CDR3 DNA follows: TGTGCCAGTAGTACGGACAGGGGAAGGGAGCTGTTTTTT.

This clone occurred a few times. The chain employs TRBV29-1 and TRBJ2-7; D might be TRBD1 or TRBD2, each matching 6 bases. CDR1 is SQVTM and CDR2 is ANQGSEA in the germline V gene. Trimming took 6 bases from V and 2 from J, leaving 17 bases between them. The CDR3 runs 14 residues. CDR3 DNA: TGCAGCGTAGGGAGTGGAGGGGGGCCCTACGAGCAGTACTTC. Its translation: CSVGSGGGPYEQYF.

This sequence joins TRBV3-1 (or the pseudogene TRBV3-2) and TRBJ1-2; TRBD1 aligns across 8 bases. Germline assignment: CDR1 LGHDT and CDR2 YNNKEL (reference sequence). This CDR3 has 15 amino acids. V lost 1 base, J lost 8 bases, and 9 bases stayed unmatched. CDR3 amino acids: CASSQGATGAPGYTF. In DNA form, the CDR3 reads TGTGCCAGCAGCCAAGGAGCGACAGGGGCCCCCGGCTACACCTTC.

CDR3 coding DNA: TGTGCCAGAACAGGGGTCGACGAGCAGTACTTC. It codes for CARTGVDEQYF. The chain employs TRBV21-1 and TRBJ2-7; the table's D call of TRBD1 was not tested on the DNA. TRBV21-1 is an annotated pseudogene. The CDR3 covers 11 residues.

The rearrangement links TRBV5-1 to TRBJ1-5, with TRBD1 matching over 8 bases. CDR1 SGHRS and CDR2 YFSETQ come from the germline V gene. Losses at the gene ends were 3 bases for V and 4 bases for J; bases not matched to a gene: 6. This CDR3 has 15 residues. In DNA form, the CDR3 reads TGCGCCAGCAGCTACGCAGGGGGCTTGAATCAGCCCCAGCATTTT. This sequence encodes CASSYAGGLNQPQHF.

The chain employs TRBV7-8 and TRBJ2-2, with no clear D. Germline values: CDR1 SGHVS, CDR2 FQNEAQ. The length of the CDR3 is 14 residues. V gave up 5 bases and J gave up 6 bases, with 13 bases separating them. CDR3 sequence: CASSLTNQAGELFF. DNA of the CDR3: TGTGCCAGCAGCCTAACTAATCAGGCCGGGGAGCTGTTTTTT.

The rearrangement joins TRBV5-4 to TRBJ1-2; TRBD1 matches 8 bases. V lost 6 bases, J lost 3 bases, and 7 bases stayed unmatched. Per germline, CDR1 SGHNT and CDR2 YYREEE (reference sequence). CDR3 size: 14 residues. The CDR3 region is CASNGKTGDYGYTF. The CDR3 DNA reads TGTGCCAGCAACGGAAAGACAGGGGACTATGGCTACACCTTC.

The chain joins TRBV24-1 to TRBJ1-2; D perhaps matches TRBD1 (5 bases). V lost 9 bases, J lost 4 bases, and 14 bases lay in between. Germline assignment: CDR1 KGHDR and CDR2 SFDVKD. The length of the CDR3 is 13 residues. The CDR3 reads CATQKGVFYGYTF. DNA of the CDR3: TGTGCCACCCAAAAAGGGGTCTTCTATGGCTACACCTTC.